This TCR beta chain was found in a study of blood T cell repertoires in COVID-19. Study as a whole: Acute and convalescent COVID-19 specimens originated in the United States, Italy and Spain. PBMCs, B-cell-depleted T cells, or T cells were the source of the cDNA or gDNA that made up the material.

This clone has a single count. CDR3 length: 15 residues. The junction had 8 bases not matched to a gene; V was cut back by 1 base and J by 7 bases. In germline, CDR1 is SNHLY, CDR2 FYNNEI. Original analysis: Amplification with reference gene primers provided the estimates of nucleated cell counts. The method was immunoSEQ multiplex PCR; TCRdb's version includes in-frame clones alone and lacks a portion of them. That table furnishes V, J and clone size, whereas the DNA furnished D and trimming. The sample comprises 78,000 or so clones, about 80% of which are singletons, and less than 15% rests with the top ten.

The chain links TRBV2 to TRBJ1-2; TRBD1 agrees at 8 bases. This TCR was sampled from an elderly man with acute or convalescent COVID-19. Sequencing was carried out using peripheral blood. The CDR3 loop is CASSEVGQGRGGYTF. The CDR3 bases are TGTGCCAGCAGTGAAGTCGGACAGGGCAGGGGTGGCTACACCTTC.